The T cell receptor beta chain under discussion was sequenced for a study of CXCR3-negative and CXCR3-positive naive CD8 T cells. Findings of the study overall: Naive cells with CXCR3 showed TRB CDR3s that were more hydrophobic than those in CXCR3-negative naive cells. High diversity, comparable across both naive subsets, contrasted with much lower diversity in memory CD8+ cells. Cryopreserved PBMCs had partly decreased CXCR3 expression; fresh PBMCs were used in most assays. For naive cells, CXCR3-negative and CXCR3-positive subsets had similar TRBV-TRBJ usage; for memory cells, usage differed.

Remarks on this clonotype: The antigen remains unidentified.

CD45RO-CCR7+CD27+CD95- marked naive CD8+ T cells. CDR1 is MNHNS and CDR2 is SASEGT in the germline V gene. The CDR3 consists of 14 residues. The libraries of TRB cDNA were prepared using 5' RACE with UMI labels. TCRdb re-called the 5' RACE reads and gives one entry per CDR3 protein, without DNA. The table lists some 150,000 distinct CDR3 sequences. The chain has TRBV6-1 and TRBJ1-1; TCRdb designates TRBD1, a call that cannot be tested without DNA. Specimen: naive CXCR3+ CD8+ T cells from blood. Described subset: CD45RO-CCR7+CD27+CD95- naive CD8+ T cells expressing CXCR3 (TNR3+). This clonotype was obtained from a human donor in good health. Some clones in this sample may be carry-over from other donors' samples. CDR3 amino acids: CASRAGGQETEAFF.